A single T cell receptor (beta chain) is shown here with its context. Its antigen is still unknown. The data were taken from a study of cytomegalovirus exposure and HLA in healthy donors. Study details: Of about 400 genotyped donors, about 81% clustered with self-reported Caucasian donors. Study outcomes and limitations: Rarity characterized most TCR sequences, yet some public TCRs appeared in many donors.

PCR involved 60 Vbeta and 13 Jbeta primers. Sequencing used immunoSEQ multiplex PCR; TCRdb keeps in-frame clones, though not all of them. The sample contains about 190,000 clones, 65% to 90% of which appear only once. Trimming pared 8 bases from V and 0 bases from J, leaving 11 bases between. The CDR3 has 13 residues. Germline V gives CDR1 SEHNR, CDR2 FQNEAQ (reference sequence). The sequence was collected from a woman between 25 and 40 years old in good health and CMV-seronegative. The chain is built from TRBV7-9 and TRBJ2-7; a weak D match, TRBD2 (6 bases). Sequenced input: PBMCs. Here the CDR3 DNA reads TGTGCCAGCCAACCGGGGGTCTCCTACGAGCAGTACTTC. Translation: CASQPGVSYEQYF.